The 29 T cell receptor beta chains below all came from one sample that was sequenced in a study of shared clonotypes between healthy human individuals. Naive CD8 cells lacked CD45RO and underwent positive selection for CCR7, leaving out terminally differentiated effector memory CD45RA+ cells. TCRdb's table, derived via immunoSEQ multiplex PCR, lists solely in-frame clones and lacks some. Of under 2,000,000 clones listed, around 96% are singletons. The sequencing sample was made of naive CD8+ T cells sorted from blood. The receptors stem from a young man in good health.

The V gene is TRBV4-3, the J gene TRBJ2-1; the match to TRBD2 covers 15 bases. V was clipped by 5 bases and J by 6 bases; unmatched bases: 2. The CDR3 contains 15 residues. Per the germline V gene, CDR1 is LGHNA and CDR2 is YSLEER. CDR3 in amino acids: CASSVGLAGGNEQFF. As DNA, the CDR3 is TGCGCCAGCAGCGTGGGACTAGCGGGAGGCAATGAGCAGTTCTTC.

The V and J genes are TRBV2 and TRBJ2-7; TRBD2 aligns across 10 bases. The CDR3 spans 14 residues. Germline loops: CDR1 SNHLY, CDR2 FYNNEI. The J segment lost 5 bases and the V segment lost 4 bases, leaving 5 bases of the junction unmatched. The CDR3 DNA sequence: TGTGCCAGCAGTGGCCCAGCGGGAGGGAACGAGCAGTACTTC. As protein: CASSGPAGGNEQYF.

Turning to this clone: Other DNA sequences in this sample translate to the same CDR3. The J gene is TRBJ1-5, the V gene TRBV27, with 10 bases fitting TRBD1. Germline-derived CDR1 and CDR2 are MNHEY and SMNVEV (reference sequence). The ends lost 2 bases at V and 0 bases at J; junction bases unmatched: 7. The CDR3 consists of 18 residues. CDR3 amino acids: CASSLGPGTGDSNQPQHF. The CDR3 DNA is TGTGCCAGCAGTTTAGGACCCGGGACAGGGGATAGCAATCAGCCCCAGCATTTT.

The chain recombines TRBV4-3 with TRBJ1-3; D is unresolved. Between the trimmed V and J ends, which lost 0 bases and 0 bases, there was a span of 12 bases. CDR3 length equals 17 residues. The V gene's germline CDR1 is LGHNA and CDR2 YSLEER. The CDR3 region is CASSQDHPRTSGNTIYF. DNA for the CDR3: TGCGCCAGCAGCCAAGATCATCCCCGCACCTCTGGAAACACCATATATTTT.

This clone was detected once. This specimen includes other DNA sequences encoding the same CDR3. V gene TRBV5-6 combines with J gene TRBJ2-7, with D possibly TRBD2 on 5 matching bases. The V gene's germline CDR1 is SGHDT and CDR2 YYEEEE. There are 13 residues in the CDR3. V dropped 2 bases and J dropped 2 bases, with 8 bases sitting between them. CDR3 loop: CASSFREAYEQYF. The CDR3 DNA sequence: TGTGCCAGCAGCTTTCGGGAAGCCTACGAGCAGTACTTC. Complete variable domain (other parts from reference TRBV5-6 and TRBJ2-7): DAGVTQSPTHLIKTRGQQVTLRCSPKSGHDTVSWYQQALGQGPQFIFQYYEEEERQRGNFPDRFSGHQFPNYSSELNVNALLLGDSALYLCASSFREAYEQYFGPGTRLTVT.

J is TRBJ1-5 and V is TRBV28; D remains unclear. Trimming stripped 2 bases from V and 7 bases from J, with 9 bases between. The CDR3 is 13 residues long. Germline V gene sequence: CDR1 MDHEN, CDR2 SYDVKM. The CDR3 coding sequence is TGTGCCAGCAGTTTAGGTCCGGCGCAGCCCCAGCATTTT. Protein product: CASSLGPAQPQHF.

CDR3 in amino acids: CASSLRLEWADTQYF. CDR3 nucleotides: TGTGCCAGCAGTTTAAGGCTAGAATGGGCAGATACGCAGTATTTT. The V and J genes are TRBV28 and TRBJ2-3, with unresolved D. V lost 2 bases and J lost 4, with 13 bases in between. CDR1 and CDR2 from the germline V gene are MDHEN and SYDVKM. The CDR3 spans 15 residues.

This clone was found once. The DNA for the CDR3 is TGTGCCACCAGGGGGACAGGGGGTAACATGAACGATGGCTACACCTTC. As protein: CATRGTGGNMNDGYTF. The chain recombines TRBV27 with TRBJ1-2; TRBD1 aligns across 11 bases. Germline V gene lookup returns CDR1 MNHEY and CDR2 SMNVEV (reference sequence). This CDR3 is 16 amino acids long. J lost 6 bases, V lost 10 bases, and 16 bases had no gene match.

This clone was seen a handful of times. The chain carries TRBV6-6 and TRBJ1-6; D is ambiguous. Germline CDR1 MNHNY, CDR2 SVGAGI (reference sequence). This CDR3 comprises 11 residues. Deletions cut 4 bases from V and 8 bases from J, with 3 bases between. The CDR3 reads CASSSDSPLHF. CDR3 nucleotide sequence: TGTGCCAGCAGTTCCGATTCACCCCTCCACTTT.

The rearrangement uses TRBV6-6 and TRBJ1-4; TRBD1 aligns across 7 bases. Germline assignment: CDR1 MNHNY and CDR2 SVGAGI (reference sequence). V was clipped by 1 base and J by 5 bases; unmatched bases: 1. The CDR3 loop spans 14 amino acids. CDR3 sequence (DNA): TGTGCCAGCAGTTACTGGACAGGCAATGAAAAACTGTTTTTT. Its translation: CASSYWTGNEKLFF.

This chain uses TRBV14 with TRBJ2-7; no reliable D call. This CDR3 comprises 12 residues. V dropped 5 bases and J dropped 4 bases, with 9 bases sitting between them. Looked up from germline, CDR1 is SGHDN and CDR2 is FVKESK. The CDR3 loop reads CASSEIGYEQYF. In nucleotides, the CDR3 is TGTGCCAGCAGCGAAATCGGATACGAGCAGTACTTC.

The chain links TRBV14 to TRBJ1-4; the D gene is possibly TRBD1 (5 bases). This CDR3 has 16 residues. V was trimmed by 0 bases and J by 5 bases, leaving 13 bases between them. CDR1 and CDR2 (germline): SGHDN, FVKESK. CDR3 coding DNA: TGTGCCAGCAGCCAAGATACGACAGATCAGAATGAAAAACTGTTTTTT. The encoded protein is CASSQDTTDQNEKLFF.

The rearrangement joins TRBV5-6 to TRBJ2-3; D call uncertain. Germline V gives CDR1 SGHDT, CDR2 YYEEEE. The V end was cut by 0 bases, the J end by 5 bases, with 10 bases between. The length of the CDR3 is 14 residues. The chain's CDR3 is CASSLGGGGDTQYF. The CDR3 region has the DNA TGTGCCAGCAGCTTGGGGGGTGGTGGAGATACGCAGTATTTT.

The gene calls are TRBV5-6 and TRBJ2-7; D not certain. The CDR3 spans 15 residues. CDR1 is SGHDT, CDR2 YYEEEE, per germline. V dropped 0 bases and J dropped 3 bases, with 13 bases sitting between them. The CDR3 nucleotides read TGTGCCAGCAGCTTGGGGGCGGTAGTCTACTACGAGCAGTACTTC. Translation gives CASSLGAVVYYEQYF.

This clone was seen a handful of times. V gene TRBV25-1 combines with J gene TRBJ1-6; the D is unclear. Germline assignment: CDR1 MGHDK and CDR2 SYGVNS. V was shortened by 2 bases and J by 7 bases, with 9 bases between the two germline ends. The CDR3 has 14 residues. The CDR3 is CASSETDSNSPLHF. CDR3 bases: TGTGCCAGCAGTGAAACGGACTCAAATTCACCCCTCCACTTT.

The chain couples TRBV25-1 to TRBJ2-7; D possibly matches TRBD1 or TRBD2 (5 bases each). The CDR3 runs to 17 residues. The V end was cut by 4 bases, the J end by 4 bases, with 23 bases between. CDR1 is MGHDK and CDR2 is SYGVNS in the germline V gene. The CDR3 DNA follows: TGTGCCAGCAGTGGGCCGGGACCGGGTCCCGTCGGTTACGAGCAGTACTTC. This gives the protein CASSGPGPGPVGYEQYF.

The J gene is TRBJ2-7, the V gene TRBV27; D remains unclear. V was clipped by 6 bases and J by 1 base, with 13 bases between them. CDR1 is MNHEY, CDR2 SMNVEV, per germline (reference sequence). The CDR3 consists of 14 residues. In DNA form, the CDR3 reads TGTGCCAGCAGCTATAGCTGGAATTCCTACGAGCAGTACTTC. Its translation: CASSYSWNSYEQYF.

This chain links TRBV15 with TRBJ2-1; weak D call: TRBD2 (6 bases). Per germline, CDR1 LNHNV and CDR2 YYDKDF (reference sequence). The CDR3 has 16 amino acids. Trimming stripped 2 bases from V and 6 bases from J, with 17 bases between. The chain's CDR3 is CATSRPPSEFGNEQFF. CDR3 DNA: TGTGCCACCAGCAGACCCCCTAGCGAATTCGGCAATGAGCAGTTCTTC. Complete variable domain (other parts from reference TRBV15 and TRBJ2-1): DAMVIQNPRYQVTQFGKPVTLSCSQTLNHNVMYWYQQKSSQAPKLLFHYYDKDFNNEADTPDNFQSRRPNTSFCFLDIRSPGLGDTAMYLCATSRPPSEFGNEQFFGPGTRLTVL.

The rearrangement links TRBV7-8 to TRBJ2-1; unclear D gene. Trimming removed 2 bases at V and 0 bases at J, with 14 bases between. Per germline, CDR1 SGHVS and CDR2 FQNEAQ. This CDR3 is 17 amino acids long. The CDR3 region is CASSLRALGSSYNEQFF. CDR3 nucleotides: TGTGCCAGCAGCTTAAGGGCGCTGGGCAGCTCCTACAATGAGCAGTTCTTC.

V gene TRBV7-6 combines with J gene TRBJ2-2, with D possibly matching TRBD2 (5 bases). This CDR3 is 13 amino acids long. Trimming shortened V by 1 base and J by 7 bases, and 7 bases separated the two germline ends. The germline gives CDR1 SGHVS, CDR2 FNYEAQ. The CDR3 loop is CASSLGAGGELFF. CDR3 DNA sequence: TGTGCCAGCAGCTTAGGGGCGGGCGGGGAGCTGTTTTTT. Combining the CDR3 with reference TRBV7-6 and TRBJ2-2 gives the whole variable domain GAGVSQSPRYKVTKRGQDVALRCDPISGHVSLYWYRQALGQGPEFLTYFNYEAQQDKSGLPNDRFSAERPEGSISTLTIQRTEQRDSAMYRCASSLGAGGELFFGEGSRLTVL.

The V gene is TRBV4-1, the J gene TRBJ1-1; the D gene is possibly TRBD1 (5 bases). The CDR3 has 12 residues. Looked up from germline, CDR1 is MGHRA and CDR2 is YSYEKL. V was shortened by 6 bases and J by 1 base, with 6 bases between the two germline ends. DNA of the CDR3: TGCGCCAGCAGGCAGGGGAACACTGAAGCTTTCTTT. Translation: CASRQGNTEAFF.

The chain links TRBV5-4 to TRBJ2-5; D is ambiguous. The germline V gene encodes CDR1 SGHNT and CDR2 YYREEE (reference sequence). The CDR3 has 13 amino acids. The germline V and J ends were trimmed by 6 bases and 3 bases, with 12 bases remaining between them. CDR3 sequence reads: CASTSPAEETQYF. The DNA for the CDR3 is TGTGCCAGCACCTCGCCCGCAGAAGAGACCCAGTACTTC.

The V call is TRBV13, the J call TRBJ2-7; tentative D call: TRBD2 (6 bases). The V gene lost 5 bases and the J gene lost 9 bases, with 14 bases spanning the gap. The length of the CDR3 is 12 residues. The germline V gene has CDR1 PRHDT and CDR2 FYEKMQ (reference sequence). Here the CDR3 DNA reads TGTGCCAGCAGCGGGCGGGACTTCGGGCAGTACTTC. Protein: CASSGRDFGQYF.

V and J are TRBV6-5 and TRBJ2-1, with D perhaps matching TRBD2 (5 bases). The CDR3 loop spans 14 amino acids. CDR1 and CDR2 from the germline V gene are MNHEY and SVGAGI. V lost 4 bases and J lost 6, with 13 bases in between. The CDR3 sequence is CASSLSGDGNEQFF. In DNA form, the CDR3 reads TGTGCCAGCAGTTTAAGCGGAGACGGCAATGAGCAGTTCTTC.

V is TRBV18 and J is TRBJ2-3; no clear D gene. Germline V gene data show CDR1 as KGHSH and CDR2 as LQKENI. Trimming took off 2 bases at V and 3 bases at J, with 15 bases between the two ends. The CDR3 contains 16 residues. The CDR3 here is CASSPNLDPATDTQYF. CDR3 bases: TGTGCCAGCTCACCAAATCTGGACCCTGCGACAGATACGCAGTATTTT.

V gene TRBV27 combines with J gene TRBJ2-3; no clear D gene. Per the germline V gene, CDR1 is MNHEY and CDR2 is SMNVEV (reference sequence). Between the trimmed V and J ends, which lost 4 bases and 2 bases, there was a span of 7 bases. The CDR3 sequence is 13 residues long. The CDR3: CASSSRTTDTQYF. The CDR3 nucleotides read TGTGCCAGCAGTTCGCGCACCACAGATACGCAGTATTTT.

In regard to this clone: Germline and junction disagree at one end, which may indicate a read error. The V and J genes are TRBV7-7 and TRBJ2-1; TRBD2 aligns across 11 bases. CDR1 is SSHAT and CDR2 is FNYEAQ in the germline V gene (reference sequence). The CDR3 is 16 residues long. This chain's CDR3 is CASSPDSGRADNEQFF. The CDR3 DNA reads as TGTGCTAGCAGCCCGGATAGCGGGAGGGCCGACAATGAGCAGTTCTTC.

The V gene is TRBV2, the J gene TRBJ2-1; D is possibly TRBD2 (6 bases). V was shortened by 6 bases and J by 6 bases, with 18 bases between the two germline ends. The CDR3 consists of 15 residues. Germline V gene data show CDR1 as SNHLY and CDR2 as FYNNEI. The CDR3 region is CASRSRDSPPNEQFF. CDR3 DNA sequence: TGTGCCAGCAGGTCCCGGGACTCCCCCCCCAATGAGCAGTTCTTC.

The rearrangement joins TRBV7-9 to TRBJ2-3, with TRBD1 matching over 7 bases. CDR3 length: 15 amino acids. V was pared by 0 bases and J by 2 bases, with 2 bases of the junction left unmatched. Germline V gene data show CDR1 as SEHNR and CDR2 as FQNEAQ (reference sequence). CDR3 in DNA: TGTGCCAGCAGCTTAGCGGACAGGCCCACAGATACGCAGTATTTT. The encoded protein is CASSLADRPTDTQYF.